One T cell receptor (beta chain) is described in this entry. The sample belongs to a study of blood T cell repertoires in COVID-19. Per the authors' pipeline: Reference gene primer amplification yielded estimated nucleated cell counts. Using immunoSEQ multiplex PCR, the repertoire was profiled, and TCRdb retains in-frame clones only, with some absent. That table furnishes V, J and clone size, whereas the DNA furnished D and trimming. The table lists approximately 150,000 clones, around four fifths of them singletons. The CDR3 loop spans 13 amino acids. V gave up 5 bases and J gave up 5 bases, with 12 bases separating them. CDR1 is KGHSH, CDR2 LQKENI, per germline.

The sequenced sample was peripheral blood. The sequence derives from a woman aged 65 to 85 who had recovered from COVID-19. The chain is built from TRBV18 and TRBJ2-5; possible D gene TRBD2, 6 bases. This chain's CDR3 is CASSASEGETQYF. The CDR3 DNA is TGTGCCAGCTCAGCTAGCGAGGGGGAGACCCAGTACTTC.